In its sample, the clone carrying this T cell receptor (beta chain) was seen many times. What it binds is not known. This entry is derived from a study of T cells in Graves' hyperthyroidism and ophthalmopathy. Between the trimmed V and J ends, which lost 3 bases and 2 bases, there was a span of 21 bases. CDR3 length equals 18 residues. Germline CDR1 SGDLS, CDR2 YYNGEE. Study-wide results and limits: Ophthalmopathy onset followed model prediction by a median roughly 6 months. Most thyroid clonotypes with frequency above 0.001 were detected in blood.

Disease duration was under 3 months in the ophthalmopathy patients, who also had a Clinical Activity Score of at least 3 and a NOSPECS grade of at least 4. PBMCs were derived from about 10 ml fresh peripheral blood. RNA transcripts were the template for amplifying TCR beta CDR3 regions. The HTBI primer set was used in a first-round RT-PCR of the TCR CDR3. TCRdb itself ran the multiplex PCR reads through MiXCR, one entry per CDR3 protein. The top ten hold approximately 30% of the sample, which has 400,000 to 600,000 distinct CDR3 sequences, 15% to 20% seen once. Sequencing was done on a sample of blood. This chain connects TRBV9 to TRBJ2-1; TRBD2 is a possible D gene (6 bases). The clonotype originates from a young woman with Graves' ophthalmopathy. CDR3 coding DNA: TGTGCCAGCAGCGACCCGGGACTTCCCCAAAGTACCTACAATGAGCAGTTCTTC. Its translation is CASSDPGLPQSTYNEQFF.